This T cell receptor beta chain was observed in a study of somatic mutations in cytotoxic T cells in rheumatoid arthritis. Study overall: Immediately following diagnosis and ahead of any treatment, patient blood (around 30 ml EDTA) was drawn.

Study-level points and caveats: Nobody knew which antigens the expanded CD8+ clones targeted.

Germline assignment: CDR1 MDHEN and CDR2 SYDVKM. The CDR3 contains 13 residues. Germline trimming cut 7 bases from V and 0 bases from J; bases unmatched to any gene: 2. On this clone: Its antigen is unidentified.

Sequencing used immunoSEQ multiplex PCR; TCRdb keeps in-frame clones, though not all of them. In the table there are about 10,000 clones, approximately 80% of which are singletons. This receptor was taken from an adult with rheumatoid arthritis. The chain links TRBV28 to TRBJ1-1, with 7 bases aligning to TRBD1. The specimen sequenced was CD8+ T cells sorted from blood. CDR3 sequence: CASKGQLNTEAFF. CDR3 DNA: TGTGCCAGCAAGGGACAGTTGAACACTGAAGCTTTCTTT.